The entry below gives a single T cell receptor (beta chain) sequence along with its context. This clone was found a few times. This clone's antigen is unknown. No qualities accompany the bases; no much larger clone lies one base away. This sample was included in a study of cytomegalovirus exposure and HLA in healthy donors (dated 2017 in TCRdb). With regard to the full study: An earlier analysis of 587 of the donors reported 276 Gb of sequence data and some 110 million unique TCR beta sequences obtained from about 200 million T cells. Class I and class II HLA loci were covered by the typing at four-digit resolution. Among the roughly 400 genotyped donors, around 81% belonged to the genetic ancestry cluster associated with self-reported Caucasian donors. Among some 410 genotyped donors of the cohort, an average of about 240,000 unique TCR beta nucleotide sequences were sequenced per donor, about a sixth of them non-productive. In a later genetic analysis, genome-wide SNP genotypes for about three fifths of the roughly 670 donors were used, and that subset was treated as a discovery cohort. All discovery cohort repertoires had been generated on a single sequencing platform. Donor age, sex, ethnicity and CMV serostatus were collected together with the repertoire data. The study profiled the T cell repertoires of 500 to 800 subjects by immunosequencing and related them to cytomegalovirus serostatus. To decide whether each TCR beta V gene segment behaved as functional or pseudogenic, an earlier analysis of approximately 620 of the donors relied on high-throughput TCR beta sequencing. Roughly five DR-DQ haplotypes were handled as single units for association and clustering because linkage in the cohort was strong. An early release covering about 600 HLA-typed donors comprised about 290 gigabases of sequencing data and 85 million or so unique TCR sequences. The study aimed to test whether cataloging public T cell receptors could reveal signatures of past pathogen exposure. High-throughput TCR immunosequencing, statistical association of individual TCRs with disease status, and machine learning were combined to predict cytomegalovirus infection status. In addition to the first cohort of 500 to 850 subjects, a separate validation cohort of 120 different subjects was used. Rather than using new phenotypic data, the later analysis identified candidate immune exposures from TCR beta sequences and from how often those sequences occurred across donors. The number of typed donors differed by locus: roughly 629-640 for A, B, C, DRB1 and DQB1; roughly 510 for DQA1; approximately 600 for DPA1; and some 470 for DPB1. To study patterns of TCR occurrence, a later analysis re-analyzed previously published TCR beta repertoires from 550 to 800 donors and added high-resolution HLA genotyping. What the work shows at the level of the full study, not this receptor alone: Some IMGT-functional V segments, including TRBV6-2 and TRBV6-3, could not be told apart with the 87-base-pair reads, so those segments were excluded. Most CMV-associated TCR beta chains appeared to be HLA-restricted in a later analysis, and the HLA associations seemed to be driven largely by CMV exposure. The only immune exposure information available for the cohort was CMV serostatus. Assigning TCR associations to individual alleles was difficult when HLA alleles, especially DR and DQ, strongly co-occurred. Three of the identified cytomegalovirus-associated TCR beta chains were confirmed in vitro to be specific for cytomegalovirus antigens. Because HLA typing was unavailable for some donors at each locus, only the typed subset was used in association tests. Compared with equally common non-associated chains, HLA-associated TCR beta chains in a later analysis were more clonally expanded and had lower generation probabilities. Cytomegalovirus status was reported to be diagnosed by the classifier with high specificity and sensitivity in both the original and validation cohorts. A further reported finding was that TCR beta sequences accurately predicted the HLA-A and HLA-B alleles for most subjects in the first cohort. An association between a missense DCLRE1C variant and V-gene and J-gene trimming of TCR beta chains was found in a later genetic analysis and replicated in an independent cohort. The study gave a list of 150 to 200 TCR beta chains associated with cytomegalovirus. Sequencing depth was assumed to be roughly uniform across donors in the presence/absence analyses, though that assumption may not hold. In a later genetic analysis, fewer N-insertions in productive TCRs were reported among donors in an Asian-associated ancestry cluster than the approximately 630-donor mean. Because counts were too low, some 16 rarely observed V segments, including chromosome 9 orphons, were excluded from the earlier analysis of several hundred of the donors. In a later analysis, 15,000 to 20,000 TCR beta sequences were associated with specific HLA alleles at a false discovery rate of 0.05. Correlated functional status among segregating V segments might be attributable to linkage disequilibrium, but an unknown experimental factor could not be ruled out. According to a later analysis, TCR association rates differed among HLA loci, with DRB1 alleles showing the most associated TCRs and HLA-C alleles showing the fewest. Across donors, most TCR sequences were observed very rarely, whereas some public TCRs were present in many individuals. The authors suggested that the approach could potentially be generalized to other disease states and immunological phenotypes. A cluster of highly shared sequence variants was judged likely to represent a technical artifact of the sequencing pipeline. In a later analysis, several top co-occurrence clusters were reported to appear linked to parvovirus B19, influenza, CMV and Epstein-Barr virus. An earlier analysis of some 590 of the donors showed that most TCR beta V segments appeared in productive rearrangements either about 87% or about 30% of the time, which broadly matched IMGT annotations. This cohort had only TCR beta chains sequenced, and the lack of alpha or paired-chain data limited which features could be detected.

Receptor amplification or capture employed the immunoSEQ multiplex PCR assay. For the multiplex PCR, a mixture combining 60 forward primers for TCR Vbeta segments and 13 reverse primers for TCR Jbeta segments was used. The CDR3 region of rearranged TCR beta genes was amplified from genomic DNA by a multiplex PCR assay. Amplified TCR beta libraries were sequenced as 87-base-pair reads on the Illumina HiSeq System. As for the authors' bioinformatics: In a later analysis, tens of millions of unique TCR beta chains were counted across the roughly 610 repertoires, and roughly 11 million of these chains were shared by at least two donors. A nearest-neighbor algorithm error-corrected the raw reads and collapsed the reads into unique sequences, merging closely related sequences to remove PCR and sequencing errors. V, D and J gene segments were assigned by aligning CDR3 sequences to IMGT reference sequences. Each retained sequence needed at least a six-nucleotide match to both a V gene segment and a J gene segment. A rearrangement counted as productive if the CDR3 had no stop codons and remained in frame with V and J, and every other rearrangement counted as non-productive. CDR3 was defined by IMGT convention, running from the second conserved V-encoded cysteine to the conserved J-encoded phenylalanine. Sequences without an unambiguous match to a single V gene segment were excluded from the earlier analysis of approximately 600 of the donors. An earlier analysis of under 750 of the donors called V segments functional above 56.7% productive rearrangements and segregating when the between-donor standard deviation exceeded 5%. A statistical classification framework was built for diagnosing cytomegalovirus status from the catalog of TCR beta chain sequences. A later analysis assigned V and J genes by comparing TCR nucleotide sequences with IMGT/GENE-DB human TR gene sequences. Using the TCRdist pipeline, a later analysis assigned CDR3 sequences along with most-parsimonious VDJ recombination scenarios. In a later analysis, every TCR beta chain was defined by the combination of its CDR3 amino acid sequence and its V-gene family, and reads without a unique V-gene family were dropped. In a later analysis, a few hundred highly shared, low-generation-probability nucleotide sequences were removed to address suspected cross-contamination and a sequencing artifact. For each public chain, a later analysis derived a clonal expansion index from normalized ranks of inferred template counts within each repertoire. In a later analysis, generation probabilities were computed using a VDJ recombination model fitted to out-of-frame rearrangements, and the results were checked against IGoR. In a later analysis, hypergeometric tests were used to score TCR-TCR, TCR-HLA and TCR-CMV co-occurrence, with a repertoire-size bias correction applied to TCR pairs. In a later analysis, false discovery rates were estimated by permuting HLA or CMV assignments 20 times. In a later analysis, co-occurring TCRs were grouped with DBSCAN, and TCRdist sequence similarity was added when clustering was performed within HLA-allele-positive subsets. Co-occurrence clustering excluded repertoires with fewer than 30,000 or more than 120,000 public chains, plus five with anomalous nucleotide sharing. What TCRdb holds here is the immuneACCESS table cut down to in-frame rearrangements. Part of the clones is not present; checked against another copy, under half of the missing clones reflect an unresolved V gene, and the others are unexplained. The V and J calls and the clone size are those of that table, but D and trimming were determined from the DNA. The sample yields roughly 120,000 clones; about 73% were counted once. Just under 8.5% of the sample is taken by the ten largest.

From the cysteine up to the phenylalanine, the CDR3 has a length of 15 residues. Only the CDR3 region is kept as DNA, spanning 45 bases read in frame from base 1. CDR1 and CDR2 (SGHTA, FQGNSA) derive from the germline V gene. After removal of 5 bases from V and 2 bases from J, the junction retains 5 bases not matched to a gene. The cohort consisted of 600 or so healthy bone marrow donors. At the time of sampling, every cohort member was nominally healthy, though immune exposures that went unrecorded were likely present. The donor tested CMV seropositive, placing the donor among the approximately 310 seropositive members of the cohort. Every donor gave a peripheral blood sample, and the peripheral blood mononuclear cells from that sample were used for TCR beta sequencing. The Qiagen DNeasy Blood Extraction Kit was used to extract genomic DNA from the blood cell samples.

Input material: PBMCs. This receptor was taken from a middle-aged woman in good health and CMV-seropositive. The V gene is TRBV7-2 and the J gene is TRBJ1-5; 8 central bases correspond to TRBD1. CDR3 region: CASSPGTGGNQPQHF. The DNA sequence follows: TGTGCCAGCAGCCCTGGGACAGGCGGCAATCAGCCCCAGCATTTT.